This T cell receptor beta chain appears in the sequencing data of a study of OX40 agonist ivuxolimab in advanced cancers. Overall study: Two patients with cutaneous melanoma and one with hepatocellular carcinoma, three in total, showed partial responses.

Study-wide results and limits: Several nonresponders also turned out to have low normalized T-cell clonal expansion. On average, CD8+ T cells had more expanded clones than CD4+.

As for this clone: Its target is unknown.

The table came from immunoSEQ multiplex PCR; TCRdb's copy has only in-frame clones and leaves some out. The repertoire holds 85,000 to 95,000 clones, with 89% as singletons. The source was CD4+ or CD8+ T cells sorted from blood, collected in a trial of the OX40 agonist ivuxolimab. The sequence derives from an adult with an advanced solid tumor such as melanoma, head and neck, liver or kidney cancer.

The CDR3 here is CASSLSGAVSYNEQFF. Here the CDR3 DNA reads TGTGCCAGCAGCTTATCGGGAGCGGTATCCTACAATGAGCAGTTCTTC. The genes are TRBV7-2 and TRBJ2-1, with D perhaps matching TRBD2 (6 bases). Trimming shortened V by 2 bases and J by 1 base, and 12 bases separated the two germline ends. This CDR3 has 16 residues. Germline-derived CDR1 and CDR2 are SGHTA and FQGNSA.